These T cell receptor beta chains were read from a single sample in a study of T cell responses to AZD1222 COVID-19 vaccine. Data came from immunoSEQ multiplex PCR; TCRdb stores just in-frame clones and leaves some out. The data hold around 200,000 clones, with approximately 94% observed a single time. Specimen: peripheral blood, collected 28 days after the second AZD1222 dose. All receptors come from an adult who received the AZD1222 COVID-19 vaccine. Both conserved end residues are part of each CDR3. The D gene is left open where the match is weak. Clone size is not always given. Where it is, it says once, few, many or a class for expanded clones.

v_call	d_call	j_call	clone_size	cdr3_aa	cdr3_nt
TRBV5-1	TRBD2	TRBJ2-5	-	CASSSTSGRGETQYF	TGCGCCAGCAGCTCGACTAGCGGGAGGGGGGAGACCCAGTACTTC
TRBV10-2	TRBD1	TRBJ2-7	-	CASRVGTGGIYEQYF	TGCGCCAGCAGGGTTGGGACAGGGGGAATCTACGAGCAGTACTTC
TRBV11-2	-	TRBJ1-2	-	CASSSPGRYYGYTF	TGTGCCAGCAGCTCCCCCGGACGGTACTATGGCTACACCTTC
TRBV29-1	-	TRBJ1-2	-	CSVDTGVNYGYTF	TGCAGCGTTGACACAGGCGTCAACTATGGCTACACCTTC
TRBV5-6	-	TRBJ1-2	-	CASSLEARVRSNYGYTF	TGTGCCAGCAGCTTGGAAGCTCGGGTTAGATCTAACTATGGCTACACCTTC
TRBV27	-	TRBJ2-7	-	CASSPWAETYEQYF	TGTGCCAGCAGTCCTTGGGCGGAGACCTACGAGCAGTACTTC
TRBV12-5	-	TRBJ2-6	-	CASGWGSGANVLTF	TGTGCTAGTGGTTGGGGCTCTGGGGCCAACGTCCTGACTTTC
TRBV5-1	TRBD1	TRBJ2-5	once	CASSFRGQGPKTQYF	TGCGCCAGCAGCTTTAGGGGACAGGGTCCCAAGACCCAGTACTTC
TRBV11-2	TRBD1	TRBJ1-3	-	CASSLRGLYGNTIYF	TGTGCCAGCAGCTTAAGGGGGCTTTATGGAAACACCATATATTTT
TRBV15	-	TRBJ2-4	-	CATNTGWAKNIQYF	TGTGCCACCAATACAGGGTGGGCCAAAAACATTCAGTACTTC
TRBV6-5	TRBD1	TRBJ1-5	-	CASSYAGTGHQPQHF	TGTGCCAGCAGTTACGCCGGGACAGGGCATCAGCCCCAGCATTTT
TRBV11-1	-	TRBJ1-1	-	CASSPGGLSGTEAFF	TGTGCCAGCAGCCCCGGGGGACTTTCGGGCACTGAAGCTTTCTTT
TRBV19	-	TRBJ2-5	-	CASSILGRQETQYF	TGTGCCAGTAGTATACTAGGGAGACAAGAGACCCAGTACTTC
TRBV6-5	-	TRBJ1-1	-	CAGRTQLGTEAFF	TGTGCCGGACGAACTCAGCTCGGGACTGAAGCTTTCTTT
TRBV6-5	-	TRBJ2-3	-	CATRRGDSDTQYF	TGTGCCACCCGGAGGGGGGACTCAGATACGCAGTATTTT
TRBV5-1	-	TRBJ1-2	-	CASSSDPGIANYGYTF	TGCGCCAGCAGCTCGGACCCAGGAATTGCTAACTATGGCTACACCTTC
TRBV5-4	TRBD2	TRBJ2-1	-	CASSLLGGGASDNEQFF	TGTGCCAGCAGCTTGTTAGGCGGGGGGGCCTCAGACAATGAGCAGTTCTTC